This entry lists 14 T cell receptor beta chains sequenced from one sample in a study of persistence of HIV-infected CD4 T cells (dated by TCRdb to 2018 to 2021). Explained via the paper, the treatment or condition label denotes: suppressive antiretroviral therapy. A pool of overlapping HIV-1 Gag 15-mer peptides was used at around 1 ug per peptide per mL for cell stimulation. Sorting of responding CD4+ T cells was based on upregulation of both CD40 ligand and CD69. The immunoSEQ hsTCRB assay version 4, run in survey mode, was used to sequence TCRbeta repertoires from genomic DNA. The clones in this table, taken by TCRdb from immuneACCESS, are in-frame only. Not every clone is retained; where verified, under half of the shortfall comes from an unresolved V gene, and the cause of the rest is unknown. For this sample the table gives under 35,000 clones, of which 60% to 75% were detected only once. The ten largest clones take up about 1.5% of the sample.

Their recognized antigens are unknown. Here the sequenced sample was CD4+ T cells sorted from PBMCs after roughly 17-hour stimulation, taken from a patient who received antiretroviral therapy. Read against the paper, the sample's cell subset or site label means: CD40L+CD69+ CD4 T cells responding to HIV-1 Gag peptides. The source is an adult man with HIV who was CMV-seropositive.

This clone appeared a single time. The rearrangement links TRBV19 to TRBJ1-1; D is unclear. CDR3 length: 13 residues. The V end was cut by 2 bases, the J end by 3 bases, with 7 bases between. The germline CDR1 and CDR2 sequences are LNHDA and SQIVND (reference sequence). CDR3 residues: CASSIMGYTEAFF. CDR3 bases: TGTGCCAGTAGTATAATGGGTTACACTGAAGCTTTCTTT.

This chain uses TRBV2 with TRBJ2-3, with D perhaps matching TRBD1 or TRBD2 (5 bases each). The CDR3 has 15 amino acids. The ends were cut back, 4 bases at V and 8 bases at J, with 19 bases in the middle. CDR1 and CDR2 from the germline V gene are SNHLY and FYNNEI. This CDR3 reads CASSVGLRVGGTQYF. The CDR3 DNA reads TGTGCCAGCAGTGTAGGGTTGCGGGTTGGGGGTACGCAGTATTTT.

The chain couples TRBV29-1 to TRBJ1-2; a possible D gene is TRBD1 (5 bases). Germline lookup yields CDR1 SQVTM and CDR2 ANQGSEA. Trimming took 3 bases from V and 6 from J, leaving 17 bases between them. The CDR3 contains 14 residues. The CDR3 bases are TGCAGCGTTGAGGACCCCGGGGACTCGGATGGCTACACCTTC. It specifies CSVEDPGDSDGYTF.

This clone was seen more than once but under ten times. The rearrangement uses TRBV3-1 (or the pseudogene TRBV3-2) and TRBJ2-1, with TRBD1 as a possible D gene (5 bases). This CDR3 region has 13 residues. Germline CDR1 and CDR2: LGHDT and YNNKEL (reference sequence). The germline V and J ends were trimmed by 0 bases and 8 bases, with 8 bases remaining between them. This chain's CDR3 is CASSQERGYEQFF. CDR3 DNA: TGTGCCAGCAGCCAAGAAAGGGGCTATGAGCAGTTCTTC.

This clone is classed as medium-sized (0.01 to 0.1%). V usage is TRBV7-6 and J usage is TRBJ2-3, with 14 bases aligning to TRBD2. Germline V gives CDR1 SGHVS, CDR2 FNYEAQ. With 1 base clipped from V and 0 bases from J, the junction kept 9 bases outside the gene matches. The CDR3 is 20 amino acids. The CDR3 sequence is CASSLVTSGGVPRSTDTQYF. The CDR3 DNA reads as TGTGCCAGCAGCTTAGTGACTAGCGGGGGGGTCCCAAGAAGCACAGATACGCAGTATTTT.

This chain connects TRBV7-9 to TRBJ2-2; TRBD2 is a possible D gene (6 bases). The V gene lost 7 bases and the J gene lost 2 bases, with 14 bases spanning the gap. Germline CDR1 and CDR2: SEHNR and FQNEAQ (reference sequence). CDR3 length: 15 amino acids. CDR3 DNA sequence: TGTGCCAGCATCCTAGCGACCGCTAACACCGGGGAGCTGTTTTTT. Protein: CASILATANTGELFF.

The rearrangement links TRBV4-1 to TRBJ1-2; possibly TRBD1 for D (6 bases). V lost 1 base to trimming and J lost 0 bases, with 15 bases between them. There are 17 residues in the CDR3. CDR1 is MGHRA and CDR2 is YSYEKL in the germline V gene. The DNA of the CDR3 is TGCGCCAGCAGCCAAGGATTAACAGGGTCCGCTAACTATGGCTACACCTTC. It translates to CASSQGLTGSANYGYTF.

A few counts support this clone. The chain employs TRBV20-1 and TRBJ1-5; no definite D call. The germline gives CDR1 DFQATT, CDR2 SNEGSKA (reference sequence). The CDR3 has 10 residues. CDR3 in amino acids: CSSRDQPQHF. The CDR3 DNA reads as TGCAGCTCAAGGGATCAGCCCCAGCATTTT.

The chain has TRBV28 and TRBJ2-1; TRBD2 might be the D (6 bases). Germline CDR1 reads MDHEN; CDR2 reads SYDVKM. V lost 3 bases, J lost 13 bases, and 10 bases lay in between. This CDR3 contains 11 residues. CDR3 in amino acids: CASSFGGVQFF. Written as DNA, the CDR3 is TGTGCCAGCAGTTTCGGAGGGGTCCAGTTCTTC.

CDR3 in amino acids: CASSSQGSGANVLTF. The DNA of the CDR3 is TGTGCCAGTAGTAGTCAGGGATCTGGGGCCAACGTCCTGACTTTC. This sequence joins TRBV19 and TRBJ2-6; D possibly corresponds to TRBD1 (5 bases). Germline V gives CDR1 LNHDA, CDR2 SQIVND (reference sequence). V dropped 4 bases and J dropped 1 base, with 8 bases sitting between them. This CDR3 region has 15 residues.

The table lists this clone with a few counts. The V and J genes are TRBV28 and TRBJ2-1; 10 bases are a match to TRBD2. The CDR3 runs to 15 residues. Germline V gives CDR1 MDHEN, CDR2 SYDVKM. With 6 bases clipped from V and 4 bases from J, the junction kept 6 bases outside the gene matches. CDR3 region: CASSNLAGGYNEQFF. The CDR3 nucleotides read TGTGCCAGCAGCAACTTAGCGGGGGGTTACAATGAGCAGTTCTTC.

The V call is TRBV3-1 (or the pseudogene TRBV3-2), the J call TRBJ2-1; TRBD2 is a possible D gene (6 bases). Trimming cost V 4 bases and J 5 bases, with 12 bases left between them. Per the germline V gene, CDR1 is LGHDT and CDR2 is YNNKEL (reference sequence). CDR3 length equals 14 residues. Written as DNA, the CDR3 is TGTGCCAGCAGCCTAGGGACTCCAAACAATGAGCAGTTCTTC. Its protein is CASSLGTPNNEQFF.

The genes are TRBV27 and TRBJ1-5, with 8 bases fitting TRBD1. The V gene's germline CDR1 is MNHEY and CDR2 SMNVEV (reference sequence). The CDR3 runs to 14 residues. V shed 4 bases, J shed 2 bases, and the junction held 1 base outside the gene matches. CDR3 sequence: CASSSGGRNQPQHF. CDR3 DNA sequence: TGTGCCAGCAGTTCAGGGGGCCGCAATCAGCCCCAGCATTTT.

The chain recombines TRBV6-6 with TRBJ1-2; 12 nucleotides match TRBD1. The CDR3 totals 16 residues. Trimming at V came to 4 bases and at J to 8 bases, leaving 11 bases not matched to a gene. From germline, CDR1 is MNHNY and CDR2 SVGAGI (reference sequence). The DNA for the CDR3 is TGTGCCAGCAGTTCCCCTGGGACAGGGGGCGCGAAGGGCTACACCTTC. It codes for CASSSPGTGGAKGYTF.